This TCR beta chain is from a study of T cell responses to AZD1222 COVID-19 vaccine. Study information: Second-dose timings of about 4 or about 12 weeks were pooled.

Study outcomes and limitations: Increased Spike-specific TCR breadth and depth were observed after two AZD1222 doses. CD4 TCRs associated with vaccination spanned spike, dominating at 160-218 and 743-854.

As for this clone: What it recognizes is unknown.

Using immunoSEQ multiplex PCR, the repertoire was profiled, and TCRdb retains in-frame clones only, with some absent. The profile shows fewer than 130,000 clones, more than 85% of them singletons. Trimming stripped 4 bases from V and 3 bases from J, with 16 bases between. The CDR3 spans 15 residues. The germline gives CDR1 SGHRS, CDR2 YFSETQ. The sequencing here drew on peripheral blood, taken on day 0 of AZD1222 vaccination. V gene TRBV5-1 combines with J gene TRBJ1-1; D is unclear. The TCR originated in an adult in good health. For the CDR3, the DNA is TGCGCCAGCAGCCCTAGTAGGGAATGGGACACTGAAGCTTTCTTT. Its protein is CASSPSREWDTEAFF.